The present T cell receptor (beta chain) was sequenced within a study of T cell responses to AZD1222 COVID-19 vaccine. Findings and limits, study-wide: AZD1222 recipients seropositive at baseline numbered only six or seven.

Generated by immunoSEQ multiplex PCR, the TCRdb table keeps only in-frame clones and is missing some. The sample gives roughly 130,000 clones, approximately 88% of which show up once; 7.6% is in the top ten. With 1 base clipped from V and 4 bases from J, the junction kept 9 bases outside the gene matches. This CDR3 has 18 residues. The germline gives CDR1 LGHNA, CDR2 YSLEER. On this clone: Its antigen is currently unknown.

The material sequenced was peripheral blood, taken on day 0 of AZD1222 vaccination. The source of this sequence is an adult in good health. V usage is TRBV4-3 and J usage is TRBJ2-7, with 14 positions matching TRBD2. The CDR3, as DNA: TGCGCCAGCAGCCAAGTGGCTATTGGACTAGCGGGAGGATACGAGCAGTACTTC. Translation: CASSQVAIGLAGGYEQYF.